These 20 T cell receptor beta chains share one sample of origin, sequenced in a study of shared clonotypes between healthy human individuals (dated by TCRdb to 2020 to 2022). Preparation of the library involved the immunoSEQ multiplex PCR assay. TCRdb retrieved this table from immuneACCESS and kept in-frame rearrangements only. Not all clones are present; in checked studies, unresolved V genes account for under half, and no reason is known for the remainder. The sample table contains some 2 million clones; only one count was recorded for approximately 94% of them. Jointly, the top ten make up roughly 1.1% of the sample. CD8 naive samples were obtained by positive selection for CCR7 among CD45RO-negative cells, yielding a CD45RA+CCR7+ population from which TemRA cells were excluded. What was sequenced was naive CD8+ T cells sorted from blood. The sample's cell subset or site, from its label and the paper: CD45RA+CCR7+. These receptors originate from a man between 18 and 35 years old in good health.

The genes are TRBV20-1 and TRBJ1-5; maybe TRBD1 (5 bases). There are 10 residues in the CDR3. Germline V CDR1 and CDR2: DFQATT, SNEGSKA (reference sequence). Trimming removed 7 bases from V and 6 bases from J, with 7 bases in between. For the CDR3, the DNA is TGCAGTGAGGGGATTCAGCCCCAGCATTTT. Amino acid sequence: CSEGIQPQHF.

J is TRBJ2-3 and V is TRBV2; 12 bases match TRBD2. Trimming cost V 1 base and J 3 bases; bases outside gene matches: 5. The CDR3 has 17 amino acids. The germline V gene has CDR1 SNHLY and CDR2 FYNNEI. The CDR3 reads CASSEGASGGATDTQYF. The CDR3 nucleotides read TGTGCCAGCAGTGAAGGTGCTAGCGGGGGGGCAACAGATACGCAGTATTTT.

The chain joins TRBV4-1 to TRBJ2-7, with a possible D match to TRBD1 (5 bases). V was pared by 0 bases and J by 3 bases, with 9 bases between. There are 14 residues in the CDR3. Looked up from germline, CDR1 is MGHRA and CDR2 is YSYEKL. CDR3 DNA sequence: TGCGCCAGCAGCCAAGATGCAGGGAACTACGAGCAGTACTTC. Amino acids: CASSQDAGNYEQYF.

CDR3 sequence: CASRVDGGINEQYF. The CDR3 nucleotides are TGTGCCAGCCGGGTGGACGGGGGGATCAACGAGCAGTACTTC. The V and J genes are TRBV27 and TRBJ2-7, with 7 bases identical to TRBD2. CDR1 is MNHEY and CDR2 is SMNVEV in the germline V gene (reference sequence). This CDR3 contains 14 residues. The ends lost 8 bases at V and 5 bases at J; junction bases unmatched: 12.

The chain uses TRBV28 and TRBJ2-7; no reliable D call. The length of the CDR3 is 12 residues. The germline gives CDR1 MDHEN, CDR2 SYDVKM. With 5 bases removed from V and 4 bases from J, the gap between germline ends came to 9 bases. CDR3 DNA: TGTGCCAGCAGTGCCCCGGGTTACGAGCAGTACTTC. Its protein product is CASSAPGYEQYF.

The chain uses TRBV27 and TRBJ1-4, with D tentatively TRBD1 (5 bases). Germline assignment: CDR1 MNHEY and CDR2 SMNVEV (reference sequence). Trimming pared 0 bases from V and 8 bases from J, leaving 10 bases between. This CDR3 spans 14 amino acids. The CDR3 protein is CASSLSSKGEKLFF. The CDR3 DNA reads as TGTGCCAGCAGTTTATCTTCCAAGGGGGAAAAACTGTTTTTT.

The CDR3 sequence is CASSRGQGAGGYTF. CDR3 DNA: TGTGCCAGCAGTAGAGGACAGGGGGCGGGTGGCTACACCTTC. This rearrangement joins TRBV28 to TRBJ1-2; 11 positions agree with TRBD1. The CDR3 runs 14 residues. V lost 5 bases and J lost 7; bases outside the gene matches: 6. Germline CDR1 and CDR2: MDHEN and SYDVKM.

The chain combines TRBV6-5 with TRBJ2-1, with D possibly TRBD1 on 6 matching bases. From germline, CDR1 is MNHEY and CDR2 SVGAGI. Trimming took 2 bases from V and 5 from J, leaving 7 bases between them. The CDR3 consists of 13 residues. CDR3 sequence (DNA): TGTGCCAGCAGTTACGCAGGGGACAATGAGCAGTTCTTC. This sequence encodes CASSYAGDNEQFF.

CDR3 sequence: CASSPGEEAYEQYF. The CDR3 DNA is TGTGCCAGCAGTCCCGGGGAGGAGGCCTACGAGCAGTACTTC. The chain employs TRBV5-5 and TRBJ2-7, with D possibly TRBD2 on 6 matching bases. This CDR3 has 14 residues. Trimming shortened V by 5 bases and J by 2 bases, and 14 bases separated the two germline ends. Germline V lookup: CDR1 SGHKS, CDR2 YYEKEE (reference sequence).

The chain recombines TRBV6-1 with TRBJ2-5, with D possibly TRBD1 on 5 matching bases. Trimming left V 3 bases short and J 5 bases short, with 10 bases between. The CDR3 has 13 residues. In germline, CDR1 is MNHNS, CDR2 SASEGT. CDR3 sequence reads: CASSDRVIETQYF. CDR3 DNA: TGTGCCAGCAGTGACAGGGTAATCGAGACCCAGTACTTC.

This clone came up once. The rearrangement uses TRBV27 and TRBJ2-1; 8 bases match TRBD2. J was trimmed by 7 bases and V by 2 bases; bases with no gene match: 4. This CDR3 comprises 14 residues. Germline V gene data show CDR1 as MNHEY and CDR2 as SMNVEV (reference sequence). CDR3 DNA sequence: TGTGCCAGCAGTTTACTTACGGGAGGGAATGAGCAGTTCTTC. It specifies CASSLLTGGNEQFF.

In nucleotides, the CDR3 is TGTGCCAGCACCCCCGGAACTTTCAACACTGAAGCTTTCTTT. Protein sequence: CASTPGTFNTEAFF. V usage is TRBV27 and J usage is TRBJ1-1; the D is unclear. V was pared by 7 bases and J by 2 bases, with 14 bases between. Per germline, CDR1 MNHEY and CDR2 SMNVEV (reference sequence). CDR3 size: 14 residues.

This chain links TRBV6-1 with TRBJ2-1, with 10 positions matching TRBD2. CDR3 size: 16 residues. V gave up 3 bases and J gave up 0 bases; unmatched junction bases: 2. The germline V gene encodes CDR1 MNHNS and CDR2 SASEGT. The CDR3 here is CASSDLAGDSYNEQFF. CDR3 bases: TGTGCCAGCAGTGACCTAGCGGGGGACTCCTACAATGAGCAGTTCTTC.

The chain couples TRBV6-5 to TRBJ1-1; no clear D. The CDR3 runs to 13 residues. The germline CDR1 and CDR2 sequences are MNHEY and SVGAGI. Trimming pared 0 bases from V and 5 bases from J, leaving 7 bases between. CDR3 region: CASSYSLQTEAFF. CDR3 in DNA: TGTGCCAGCAGTTACTCGTTACAGACTGAAGCTTTCTTT.

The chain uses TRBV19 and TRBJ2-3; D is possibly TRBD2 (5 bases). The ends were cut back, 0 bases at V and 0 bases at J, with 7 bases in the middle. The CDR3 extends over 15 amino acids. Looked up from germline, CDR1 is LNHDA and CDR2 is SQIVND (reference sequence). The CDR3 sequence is CASSIDERSTDTQYF. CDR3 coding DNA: TGTGCCAGTAGTATAGATGAGCGGAGCACAGATACGCAGTATTTT. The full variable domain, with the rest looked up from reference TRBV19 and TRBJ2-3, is DGGITQSPKYLFRKEGQNVTLSCEQNLNHDAMYWYRQDPGQGLRLIYYSQIVNDFQKGDIAEGYSVSREKKESFPLTVTSAQKNPTAFYLCASSIDERSTDTQYFGPGTRLTVL.

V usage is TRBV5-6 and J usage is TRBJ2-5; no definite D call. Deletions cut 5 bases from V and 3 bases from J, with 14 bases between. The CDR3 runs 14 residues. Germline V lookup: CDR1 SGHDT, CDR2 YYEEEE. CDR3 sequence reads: CASSSIISEETQYF. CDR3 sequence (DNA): TGTGCCAGCAGTTCAATAATATCCGAAGAGACCCAGTACTTC.

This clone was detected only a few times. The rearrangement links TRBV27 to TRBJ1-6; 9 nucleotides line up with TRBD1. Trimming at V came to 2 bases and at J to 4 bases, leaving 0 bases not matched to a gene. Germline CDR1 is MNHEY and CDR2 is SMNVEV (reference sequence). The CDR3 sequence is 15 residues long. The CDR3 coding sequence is TGTGCCAGCAGTTTAGGGACAGGGTATAATTCACCCCTCCACTTT. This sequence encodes CASSLGTGYNSPLHF.

The CDR3 DNA is TGTGCCAGCAGCCAAGGTTTAGGAGGGAGCTACGAGCAGTACTTC. It encodes CASSQGLGGSYEQYF. The chain is built from TRBV14 and TRBJ2-7; D may be TRBD2 (6 bases). The CDR3 is 15 residues long. CDR1 and CDR2 from the germline V gene are SGHDN and FVKESK. Trimming left V 1 base short and J 3 bases short, with 13 bases between.

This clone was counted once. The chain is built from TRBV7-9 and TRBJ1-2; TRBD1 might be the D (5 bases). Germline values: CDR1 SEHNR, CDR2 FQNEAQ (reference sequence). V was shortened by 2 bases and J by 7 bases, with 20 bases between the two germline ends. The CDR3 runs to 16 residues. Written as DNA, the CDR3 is TGTGCCAGCAGCTTAAGTCAGGGCCCAAGATTGCGTGGCTACACCTTC. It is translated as CASSLSQGPRLRGYTF.

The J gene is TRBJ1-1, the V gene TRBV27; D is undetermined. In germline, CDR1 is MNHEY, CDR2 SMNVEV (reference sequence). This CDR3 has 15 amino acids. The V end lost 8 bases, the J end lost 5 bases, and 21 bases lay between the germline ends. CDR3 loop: CASGPPDWVGTEAFF. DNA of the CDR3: TGTGCCAGCGGCCCGCCCGACTGGGTAGGGACTGAAGCTTTCTTT.